Given below is one TCR beta chain in context. In the source study's methods: Reference gene primer amplification yielded estimated nucleated cell counts. Assay used: immunoSEQ multiplex PCR; TCRdb lists only in-frame clones, some missing. V, J and clone size reflect that table, while D and trimming were determined from the DNA. This sample has over 70,000 clones, with about 87% found just once. The data were taken from a study of blood T cell repertoires in COVID-19. Across the study: Researchers got acute and convalescent COVID-19 samples from the United States, Italy and Spain. Sources were T cells, B-cell-depleted T cells, or PBMCs; the material itself was cDNA or gDNA.

Trimming shortened V by 2 bases and J by 0 bases, and 11 bases separated the two germline ends. The germline gives CDR1 MGHRA, CDR2 YSYEKL. The CDR3 runs to 16 residues. Input material: peripheral blood. The TCR comes from a man aged 80 or over with acute or convalescent COVID-19. This rearrangement joins TRBV4-1 to TRBJ2-1; tentative D call: TRBD1 (5 bases). CDR3 amino acids: CASSQTRTTSYNEQFF. For the CDR3, the DNA is TGCGCCAGCAGCCAAACCCGGACAACCTCCTACAATGAGCAGTTCTTC.